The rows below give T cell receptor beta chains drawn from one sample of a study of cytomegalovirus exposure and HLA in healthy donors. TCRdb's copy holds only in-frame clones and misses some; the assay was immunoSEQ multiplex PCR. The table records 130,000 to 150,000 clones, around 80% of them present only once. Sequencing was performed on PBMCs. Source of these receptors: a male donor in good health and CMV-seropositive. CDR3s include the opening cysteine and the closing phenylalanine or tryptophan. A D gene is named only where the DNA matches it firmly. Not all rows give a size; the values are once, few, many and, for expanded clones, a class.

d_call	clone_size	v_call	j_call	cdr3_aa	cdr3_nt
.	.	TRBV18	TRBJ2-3	CASSPQGLTTPDTQYF	TGTGCCAGCTCACCGCAGGGACTCACGACGCCAGATACGCAGTATTTT
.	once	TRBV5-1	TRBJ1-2	CASSLQGDYGYTF	TGCGCCAGCAGCTTACAGGGAGATTATGGCTACACCTTC
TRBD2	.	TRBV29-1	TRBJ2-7	CSARSHAGVPYEQYF	TGCAGCGCGCGGAGTCACGCGGGAGTCCCTTACGAGCAGTACTTC
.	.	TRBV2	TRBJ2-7	CASSDGNLAINEQYF	TGTGCCAGCAGTGATGGCAATCTAGCCATCAACGAGCAGTACTTC
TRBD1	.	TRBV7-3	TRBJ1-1	CASSSNPGTGSEAFF	TGTGCCAGCAGCTCAAACCCCGGGACAGGCTCTGAAGCTTTCTTT
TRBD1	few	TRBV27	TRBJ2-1	CASSFRDRGFGEQFF	TGTGCCAGCAGTTTTAGGGACAGGGGGTTTGGTGAGCAGTTCTTC
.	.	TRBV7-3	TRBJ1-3	CASSLIWQGTVGNTIYF	TGTGCCAGCAGCTTAATTTGGCAGGGGACGGTTGGAAACACCATATATTTT
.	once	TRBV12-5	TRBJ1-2	CASGLTGEWGYGYTF	TGTGCTAGTGGCCTGACGGGGGAATGGGGCTATGGCTACACCTTC
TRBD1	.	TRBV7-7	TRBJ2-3	CASSLSFGRGPLKGAADTQYF	TGTGCTAGCAGCTTATCTTTTGGCAGGGGGCCCTTAAAGGGTGCCGCAGATACGCAGTATTTT
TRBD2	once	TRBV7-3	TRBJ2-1	CASSPDAGGGYEQFF	TGTGCCAGCAGCCCGGACGCCGGGGGGGGCTATGAGCAGTTCTTC
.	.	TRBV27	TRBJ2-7	CASSLGDFGAQYF	TGTGCCAGCAGTTTAGGGGACTTCGGGGCGCAGTACTTC
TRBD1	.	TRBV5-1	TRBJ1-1	CASSKWTGNTEAFF	TGCGCCAGCAGCAAATGGACAGGGAACACTGAAGCTTTCTTT
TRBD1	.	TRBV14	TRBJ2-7	CASSQQGIGEQYF	TGTGCCAGCAGTCAACAGGGGATCGGCGAGCAGTACTTC
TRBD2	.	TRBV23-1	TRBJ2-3	CATPLRSGEGTDTQYF	TGCGCCACGCCCCTTCGTAGTGGGGAGGGAACAGATACGCAGTATTTT
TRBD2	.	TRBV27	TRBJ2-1	CASSRGTSGRYNEQFF	TGTGCCAGCAGCCGCGGGACTAGCGGGAGGTACAATGAGCAGTTCTTC
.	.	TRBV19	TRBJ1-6	CASSIDPAGTTYSYNSPLHF	TGTGCCAGTAGTATAGATCCCGCCGGGACAACTTACTCCTATAATTCACCCCTCCACTTT
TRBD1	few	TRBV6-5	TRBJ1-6	CASSYGGQGASSPLHF	TGTGCCAGCAGTTACGGAGGACAGGGGGCTTCTTCACCCCTCCACTTT
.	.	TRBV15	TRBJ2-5	CATSNLQETQYF	TGTGCCACCAGCAACTTACAAGAGACCCAGTACTTC
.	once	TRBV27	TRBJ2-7	CASSRDRYGDEQYF	TGTGCCAGCAGCCGGGATCGCTATGGGGACGAGCAGTACTTC
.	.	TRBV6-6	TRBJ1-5	CASSYTTDQPQHF	TGTGCCAGCAGTTACACGACTGATCAGCCCCAGCATTTT
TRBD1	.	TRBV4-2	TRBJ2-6	CASSQENTGASSGANVLTF	TGTGCCAGCAGCCAGGAAAATACAGGGGCCAGCTCTGGGGCCAACGTCCTGACTTTC
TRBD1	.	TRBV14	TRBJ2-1	CASSQVTGDNEQFF	TGTGCCAGCAGCCAAGTCACAGGGGACAATGAGCAGTTCTTC
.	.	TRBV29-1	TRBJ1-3	CSVESTGNTIYF	TGCAGCGTTGAGTCTACTGGAAACACCATATATTTT
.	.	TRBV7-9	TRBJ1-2	CASSLGIGGSYGYTF	TGTGCCAGCAGCTTAGGTATTGGGGGCAGCTATGGCTACACCTTC
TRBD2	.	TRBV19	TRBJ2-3	CASTLLAGGTDTQYF	TGTGCCAGTACCTTACTAGCGGGGGGGACAGATACGCAGTATTTT
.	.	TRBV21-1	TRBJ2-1	CASSKAMGLAVEKGSEQFF	TGTGCCAGCAGCAAAGCGATGGGACTAGCGGTAGAAAAGGGTAGTGAGCAGTTCTTC
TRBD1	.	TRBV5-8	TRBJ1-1	CASSWTGAMNTEAFF	TGTGCCAGCAGCTGGACAGGGGCAATGAACACTGAAGCTTTCTTT
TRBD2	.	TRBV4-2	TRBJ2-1	CASSQGGLAGPSFMYNEQFF	TGTGCCAGCAGCCAAGGGGGACTAGCGGGCCCCTCGTTTATGTACAATGAGCAGTTCTTC
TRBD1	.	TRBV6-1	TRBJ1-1	CASSEANRGPRTEAFF	TGTGCCAGCAGTGAAGCGAACAGGGGGCCGAGGACTGAAGCTTTCTTT
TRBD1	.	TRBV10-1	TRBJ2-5	CASGSGQGLYF	TGCGCCAGTGGGTCAGGACAGGGCCTATACTTC
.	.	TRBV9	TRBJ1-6	CASSVDASPDNSPLHF	TGTGCCAGCAGCGTAGATGCCTCGCCGGATAATTCACCCCTCCACTTT
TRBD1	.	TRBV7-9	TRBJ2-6	CASSPGQTLSGANVLTF	TGTGCCAGCAGCCCGGGACAGACTCTCTCTGGGGCCAACGTCCTGACTTTC
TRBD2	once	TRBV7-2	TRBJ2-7	CASSSPGLAGGLPPYEQYF	TGTGCCAGCAGCTCCCCGGGACTAGCGGGGGGACTGCCCCCCTACGAGCAGTACTTC
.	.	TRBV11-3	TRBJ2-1	CASSLEGANNEQFF	TGTGCCAGCAGCTTAGAGGGGGCCAACAATGAGCAGTTCTTC
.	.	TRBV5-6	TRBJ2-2	CASSTNPGLPGELFF	TGTGCCAGCAGCACGAATCCGGGACTCCCCGGGGAGCTGTTTTTT
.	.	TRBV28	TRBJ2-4	CASSFTKNIQYF	TGTGCCAGCAGTTTCACCAAAAACATTCAGTACTTC
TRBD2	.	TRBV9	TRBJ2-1	CASSRQGLAGEYNEQFF	TGTGCCAGCAGCCGACAAGGACTAGCGGGAGAATACAATGAGCAGTTCTTC
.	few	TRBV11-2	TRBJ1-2	CASSLDRGRGYTF	TGTGCCAGCAGCTTAGACAGGGGACGGGGCTACACCTTC
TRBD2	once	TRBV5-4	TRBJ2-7	CASSFTTSVAYEQYF	TGTGCCAGCAGCTTTACGACTAGCGTAGCCTACGAGCAGTACTTC
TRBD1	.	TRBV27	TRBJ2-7	CASNPGTGSYEQYF	TGTGCCAGCAACCCCGGGACAGGTTCCTACGAGCAGTACTTC
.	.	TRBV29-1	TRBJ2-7	CSVQPDRAYEQYF	TGCAGCGTTCAACCGGACAGAGCCTACGAGCAGTACTTC
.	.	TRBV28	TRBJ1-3	CASSLYTGPSGNTIYF	TGTGCCAGCAGTTTATATACAGGCCCTTCTGGAAACACCATATATTTT
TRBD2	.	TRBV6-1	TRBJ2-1	CASDTSGSYNEQFF	TGTGCCAGTGATACTAGCGGCTCCTACAATGAGCAGTTCTTC
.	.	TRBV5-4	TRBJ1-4	CASSFAGNEKLFF	TGTGCCAGCAGCTTTGCAGGGAATGAAAAACTGTTTTTT
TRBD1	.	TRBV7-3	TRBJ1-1	CASSARQGMNTEAFF	TGTGCCAGCAGCGCCCGACAGGGTATGAACACTGAAGCTTTCTTT